This T cell receptor (beta chain) is drawn from a study of OX40 agonist ivuxolimab in advanced cancers. Concerning the study at large: Ivuxolimab, which targeted the costimulatory receptor OX40 (CD134), was an agonistic, fully human IgG2 monoclonal antibody. Of the approximately 50 patients in dose escalation, 19 had hepatocellular carcinoma, roughly 15 had melanoma, 9 had renal cell carcinoma and 9 had head and neck cancer. Peripheral TCRbeta sequencing was intended to test whether TCR sequence diversity was altered and clonal T-cell expansion was caused by ivuxolimab. Partial responses occurred in three dose-escalation patients, of whom one had hepatocellular carcinoma and two had cutaneous melanoma. The paper covers the monotherapy dose-escalation part of the phase I ivuxolimab trial, which included N of about 50 patients. Intravenous ivuxolimab was administered to patients every 2 weeks at six dose levels: 0.01, 0.1, 0.3, 1.5, 3 and 10 mg/kg. Patients were allowed to have had prior anti-PD-1, anti-PD-L1 or anti-CTLA-4 therapy, and approximately 37% of the dose-escalation patients had been treated with checkpoint inhibitors. A male proportion of roughly 80% and a mean age of about 60 years, ranging from about 20 to 85, were recorded for the dose-escalation cohort.

The cysteine opens and the phenylalanine closes a CDR3 of 13 amino acids. The sequence is cut down to CDR3 DNA, 39 bases in frame from base 1. CDR1 WNHNN and CDR2 SYGVQD were looked up in the germline V gene (reference sequence). V loses 4 bases, J loses 2 bases, and the germline ends lie 8 bases apart. For sequencing of the TCRbeta CDR3 region, genomic DNA was extracted from the sorted cells. The immunoSEQ Assay was used to sequence the TCRbeta CDR3 regions. In TCRdb, the immuneACCESS table is reduced to in-frame sequences with V and J assigned. These tables do not hold every clone; where another copy was compared, an unresolved V gene accounts for under half, and the others remain unexplained. Within this sample are 70,000 to 95,000 clones, with around 87% of them counted one time only. The leading ten clones occupy 0.45% to 0.7% of the sample. The research as a whole found: Partial responders in the 0.1-3.0 mg/kg groups had among the lowest normalized peripheral clonal expansion, especially among CD8+ T cells. Clonal expansion of both CD4+ and CD8+ blood T cells was observed from baseline to week 6 at doses 0.1 to 3.0 mg/kg. After ivuxolimab, more expanded clones were found on average in CD8+ T cells than in CD4+ T cells. Low levels of normalized T-cell clonal expansion were also seen in some patients who did not respond. Antigen specificity was not determined for the clonally expanded peripheral T cells.

Worth noting for this clone: Its antigen remains unidentified. Base-call qualities are not available, and no considerably larger clone is one nucleotide away.

The trial excluded patients who had a history of autoimmune disease or were on systemic immunosuppression. Peripheral blood for TCR sequencing was collected from all dose cohorts at baseline, on cycle 4 day 1, and on cycle 7 day 1. Samples were obtained from an open-label, multicenter, first-in-human phase I dose-escalation trial of ivuxolimab. Adults with locally advanced or metastatic melanoma, renal cell, hepatocellular, or head and neck squamous cell carcinoma were enrolled in the trial. Before TCR sequencing, CD4+ T cells and CD8+ T cells were sorted from peripheral blood as separate populations.

The TCR was taken from an adult with an advanced solid tumor such as melanoma, head and neck, liver or kidney cancer. The chain is made from TRBV10-1 and TRBJ1-1; the D segment cannot be called with confidence. The input for sequencing was CD4+ or CD8+ T cells sorted from blood, taken in a trial of the OX40 agonist ivuxolimab. The nucleotide sequence is given as TGCGCCAGCAGTGCGGCCGGAAACACTGAAGCTTTCTTT. Translated, it gives CASSAAGNTEAFF.